Given below is one T cell receptor (beta chain) in context. Antigen specificity is unknown. The CDR3 is 16 amino acids. The V and J ends lost 4 bases and 1 base, in that order; junction bases with no gene match: 8. Germline CDR1 reads SGHRS; CDR2 reads YFSETQ. These data belong to a study of T cell responses to AZD1222 COVID-19 vaccine. The study's findings and limits: Repertoire sampling was restricted to post-peak T cell response timepoints. As reported, nearly half of all spike-specific TCRs target variant regions that are unmutated. Mostly white British, mostly female donors; authors suggested clonal diversity may be underestimated. Spike-specific TCR breadth rose after two AZD1222 doses, and depth rose as well.

Some clones are missing from TCRdb's copy, which holds only in-frame ones; the method was immunoSEQ multiplex PCR. This sample has 100,000 to 150,000 clones, with more than 65% found just once. Sequencing was performed on peripheral blood, taken 28 days after the second AZD1222 dose. The V and J genes are TRBV5-1 and TRBJ2-5; 9 bases agree with TRBD2. The source is an adult who received the AZD1222 COVID-19 vaccine. The CDR3 spells CASSPGLAGFQETQYF. DNA for the CDR3: TGCGCCAGCAGCCCCGGGCTAGCGGGGTTCCAAGAGACCCAGTACTTC.